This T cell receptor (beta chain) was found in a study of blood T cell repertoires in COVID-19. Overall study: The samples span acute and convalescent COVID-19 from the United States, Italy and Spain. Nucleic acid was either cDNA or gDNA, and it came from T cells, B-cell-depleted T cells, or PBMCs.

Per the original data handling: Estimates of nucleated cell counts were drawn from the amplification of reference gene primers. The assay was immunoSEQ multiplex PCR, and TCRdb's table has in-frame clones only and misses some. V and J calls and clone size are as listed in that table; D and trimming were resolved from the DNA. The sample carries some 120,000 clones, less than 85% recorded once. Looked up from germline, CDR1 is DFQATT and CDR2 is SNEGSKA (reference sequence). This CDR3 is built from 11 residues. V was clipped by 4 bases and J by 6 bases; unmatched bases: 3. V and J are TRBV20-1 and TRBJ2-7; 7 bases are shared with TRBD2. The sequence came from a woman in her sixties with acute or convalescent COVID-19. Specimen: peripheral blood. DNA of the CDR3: TGCAGTGCTAAGGGAGGGGTCGAGCAGTACGTC. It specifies CSAKGGVEQYV.